The T cell receptor beta chain under discussion was sequenced for a study of blood T cell repertoires in COVID-19. Background on the study: The study drew acute and convalescent COVID-19 samples from the United States, Italy and Spain. Sources were T cells, B-cell-depleted T cells, or PBMCs; the material itself was cDNA or gDNA.

V gave up 6 bases and J gave up 5 bases; unmatched junction bases: 15. Germline V gene sequence: CDR1 MNHNY, CDR2 SVGAGI (reference sequence). The CDR3 sequence is 16 residues long. As originally analysed: Estimation of nucleated cell counts was performed using reference gene primer amplification. Sequenced by immunoSEQ multiplex PCR; TCRdb stores in-frame clones only, minus some. D and trimming were read from the DNA, whereas the V and J calls and clone size are those reported in that table. Here the sample spans hundreds of thousands of clones, roughly 87% being singletons. This clone turned up a few times.

The sequenced sample consisted of peripheral blood. The TCR was taken from a human donor in a cohort sampled during active COVID-19. This chain uses TRBV6-6 with TRBJ1-2, with TRBD1 matching over 7 bases. The CDR3 region is CASREKTGPQEYGYTF. Written as DNA, the CDR3 is TGTGCCAGCAGAGAGAAGACAGGGCCTCAAGAGTATGGCTACACCTTC.